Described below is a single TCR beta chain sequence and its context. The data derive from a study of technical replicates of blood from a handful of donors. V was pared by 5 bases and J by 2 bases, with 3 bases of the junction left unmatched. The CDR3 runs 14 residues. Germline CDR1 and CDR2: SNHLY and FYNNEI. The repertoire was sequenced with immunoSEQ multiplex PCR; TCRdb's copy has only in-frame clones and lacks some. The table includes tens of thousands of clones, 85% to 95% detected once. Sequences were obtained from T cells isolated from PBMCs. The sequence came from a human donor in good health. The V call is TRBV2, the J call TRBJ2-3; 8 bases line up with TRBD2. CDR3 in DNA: TGTGCCAGCAGTCCAGGACTAGCCACAGATACGCAGTATTTT. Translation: CASSPGLATDTQYF.